Following are 26 T cell receptor beta chains from one sample sequenced in a study of neoadjuvant anti-PD-1 for oral cavity cancer. Clones were sequenced by immunoSEQ multiplex PCR, and TCRdb holds only the in-frame ones, with some missing. The table shows around 60,000 clones, with 65% to 85% occurring only once. Sequencing was performed on PBMCs, taken before nivolumab (anti-PD-1) treatment. These receptors came from a person aged 35-79 years with oral cavity squamous cell carcinoma.

The rearrangement joins TRBV29-1 to TRBJ1-4, with no clear D. Between the trimmed V and J ends, which lost 0 bases and 2 bases, there was a span of 4 bases. Germline V CDR1 and CDR2: SQVTM, ANQGSEA. This CDR3 has 13 residues. CDR3 in amino acids: CSVEDATNEKLFF. For the CDR3, the DNA is TGCAGCGTTGAAGACGCCACTAATGAAAAACTGTTTTTT.

The CDR3 here is CASSLAGAKNIQYF. The CDR3 coding sequence is TGTGCCAGCAGTCTGGCGGGGGCCAAAAACATTCAGTACTTC. The chain carries TRBV11-2 and TRBJ2-4; a weak D match, TRBD2 (6 bases). The ends were cut back, 6 bases at V and 1 base at J, with 10 bases in the middle. Per the germline V gene, CDR1 is SGHAT and CDR2 is FQNNGV. This CDR3 spans 14 amino acids.

The V call is TRBV13, the J call TRBJ1-2; TRBD1 agrees at 10 bases. CDR1 is PRHDT and CDR2 is FYEKMQ in the germline V gene (reference sequence). The CDR3 is 13 amino acids. V dropped 4 bases and J dropped 7; count of bases not matched to a gene: 3. CDR3 coding DNA: TGTGCCAGCAGCTCGGACAGGGGGGGTGGCTACACCTTC. It translates to CASSSDRGGGYTF.

Regarding this clone: The same CDR3 arises from other DNA sequences in this sample as well. The chain couples TRBV5-1 to TRBJ1-1; D ambiguous. The V and J ends lost 0 bases and 1 base respectively, with 7 bases between them. Germline V CDR1 and CDR2: SGHRS, YFSETQ. The CDR3 runs to 14 residues. CDR3: CASSLGAANTEAFF. CDR3 nucleotide sequence: TGCGCCAGCAGCTTGGGGGCGGCGAACACTGAAGCTTTCTTT.

This clone was seen once. This rearrangement joins TRBV6-1 to TRBJ2-1, with 7 nucleotides matching TRBD1. This CDR3 is 15 amino acids long. V lost 5 bases, J lost 5 bases, and 9 bases stayed unmatched. CDR1 is MNHNS, CDR2 SASEGT, per germline. This chain's CDR3 is CASSLGQLMNNEQFF. CDR3 nucleotide sequence: TGTGCCAGCAGTTTGGGACAGCTAATGAACAATGAGCAGTTCTTC.

This clone is a singleton in its sample. This rearrangement joins TRBV5-6 to TRBJ2-5; 7 nucleotides agree with TRBD2. J lost 5 bases, V lost 3 bases, and 16 bases had no gene match. CDR3 length: 17 amino acids. Germline CDR1 reads SGHDT; CDR2 reads YYEEEE. The CDR3: CASSSRERDRFMETQYF. For the CDR3, the DNA is TGTGCCAGCAGCTCTCGTGAGCGGGATCGGTTTATGGAGACCCAGTACTTC.

This chain connects TRBV9 to TRBJ2-1; the D gene is possibly TRBD2 (7 bases). V shed 3 bases and J shed 9 bases, with 13 bases lying between them. This CDR3 is built from 13 residues. Germline CDR1 and CDR2: SGDLS and YYNGEE. CDR3 nucleotides: TGTGCCAGCAGCGCTGGGGGGGGGCGTGAGCAGTTCTTC. It translates to CASSAGGGREQFF. Full variable domain (rest looked up from reference TRBV9 and TRBJ2-1): DSGVTQTPKHLITATGQRVTLRCSPRSGDLSVYWYQQSLDQGLQFLIQYYNGEERAKGNILERFSAQQFPDLHSELNLSSLELGDSALYFCASSAGGGREQFFGPGTRLTVL.

J is TRBJ2-3 and V is TRBV7-3; D possibly matches TRBD1 or TRBD2 (6 bases each). V was shortened by 4 bases and J by 2 bases, with 13 bases between the two germline ends. Germline CDR1 SGHTA, CDR2 FQGTGA. CDR3 length: 15 amino acids. CDR3 DNA: TGTGCCAGCAGCTACAATACGGGGGCCACAGATACGCAGTATTTT. This translates into CASSYNTGATDTQYF.

This sequence joins TRBV27 and TRBJ2-7; 10 positions match TRBD2. J gave up 2 bases and V 4 bases, and 8 bases lay outside the gene matches. From germline, CDR1 is MNHEY and CDR2 SMNVEV (reference sequence). This CDR3 spans 16 amino acids. In nucleotides, the CDR3 is TGTGCCAGCAGTTCCTCCGGGACTAGCGTGACCTACGAGCAGTACTTC. It translates to CASSSSGTSVTYEQYF.

The CDR3, as DNA: TGTGCCTGGAGTACCGTGGGCTACGAGCAGTACTTC. Amino acid sequence: CAWSTVGYEQYF. The J gene is TRBJ2-7, the V gene TRBV30; D is unresolved. V was trimmed by 2 bases and J by 3 bases, leaving 8 bases between them. This CDR3 is built from 12 residues. Germline CDR1 and CDR2: GTSNPN and SVGIG (reference sequence).

The V gene is TRBV7-6, the J gene TRBJ1-4; D is undetermined. V was clipped by 1 base and J by 8 bases, with 8 bases between them. The CDR3 has 13 residues. Germline V lookup: CDR1 SGHVS, CDR2 FNYEAQ. The CDR3 protein is CASSLVVGEKLFF. The CDR3 region has the DNA TGTGCCAGCAGCTTAGTAGTGGGGGAAAAACTGTTTTTT.

This clone appeared once. The rearrangement uses TRBV5-1 and TRBJ1-5; weak D call: TRBD1 (5 bases). Trimming removed 0 bases at V and 3 bases at J, with 10 bases between. Germline lookup yields CDR1 SGHRS and CDR2 YFSETQ. This CDR3 spans 15 amino acids. CDR3 DNA sequence: TGCGCCAGCAGCTTGGATGACAGTACCAATCAGCCCCAGCATTTT. Translating it yields CASSLDDSTNQPQHF. Using reference TRBV5-1 and TRBJ1-5 for the parts outside the CDR3, the full variable domain is KAGVTQTPRYLIKTRGQQVTLSCSPISGHRSVSWYQQTPGQGLQFLFEYFSETQRNKGNFPGRFSGRQFSNSRSEMNVSTLELGDSALYLCASSLDDSTNQPQHFGDGTRLSIL.

The chain has TRBV18 and TRBJ2-3, with 13 positions matching TRBD2. The CDR3 loop spans 17 amino acids. The trim removed 4 bases at V and 2 bases at J, leaving 6 bases unmatched. CDR1 is KGHSH, CDR2 LQKENI, per germline. Written as DNA, the CDR3 is TGTGCCAGCTCACGTCAGACTAGCGGGGGGACCACAGATACGCAGTATTTT. Translation: CASSRQTSGGTTDTQYF.

The rearrangement links TRBV25-1 to TRBJ2-2; D gene ambiguous. V lost 5 bases, J lost 7 bases, and 11 bases lay in between. Germline V CDR1 and CDR2: MGHDK, SYGVNS. CDR3 size: 13 residues. This CDR3 reads CASSPLQSGELFF. The CDR3 nucleotides read TGTGCCAGCAGTCCCCTTCAAAGCGGGGAGCTGTTTTTT.

The genes are TRBV12-5 and TRBJ2-1; maybe TRBD2 (5 bases). The CDR3 is 18 residues long. V gave up 6 bases and J gave up 2 bases, with 23 bases separating them. Germline V gives CDR1 LGHNT, CDR2 FRNRAP. This CDR3 reads CASGSEMARRQTYNEQFF. CDR3 nucleotides: TGTGCTAGTGGATCGGAAATGGCACGGAGGCAGACCTACAATGAGCAGTTCTTC.

The chain carries TRBV12-5 and TRBJ1-2, with D unresolved. V shed 2 bases and J shed 8 bases, with 24 bases lying between them. The CDR3 totals 17 residues. CDR1 LGHNT and CDR2 FRNRAP come from the germline V gene. This chain's CDR3 is CASGLMGSLSITSGYTF. CDR3 coding DNA: TGTGCTAGTGGTTTGATGGGGTCCCTCTCTATAACTAGCGGCTACACCTTC.

The chain recombines TRBV14 with TRBJ1-2, with D hard to call. There are 16 residues in the CDR3. Trimming left V 0 bases short and J 5 bases short, with 16 bases between. Germline assignment: CDR1 SGHDN and CDR2 FVKESK. The CDR3 sequence is CASSQDQGYSRYGYTF. The CDR3 DNA sequence: TGTGCCAGCAGCCAAGATCAAGGATACTCGCGATATGGCTACACCTTC.

The V and J genes are TRBV6-5 and TRBJ2-1; TRBD1 aligns across 10 bases. The J segment lost 5 bases and the V segment lost 7 bases, leaving 5 bases of the junction unmatched. Germline assignment: CDR1 MNHEY and CDR2 SVGAGI. CDR3 length equals 14 residues. The CDR3 region has the DNA TGTGCCAGCACTCGGACAGGGGGGAACAATGAGCAGTTCTTC. It translates to CASTRTGGNNEQFF.

V is TRBV9 and J is TRBJ2-2, with D unresolved. V was trimmed by 4 bases and J by 7 bases, leaving 14 bases between them. Germline CDR1 reads SGDLS; CDR2 reads YYNGEE. The CDR3 runs to 14 residues. For the CDR3, the DNA is TGTGCCAGCAGCAAGAGACTCGCAGACGGGGAGCTGTTTTTT. It specifies CASSKRLADGELFF.

The chain uses TRBV18 and TRBJ1-5, with D perhaps matching TRBD1 (5 bases). Germline CDR1 and CDR2: KGHSH and LQKENI. This CDR3 comprises 14 residues. V lost 1 base, J lost 6 bases, and 10 bases lay in between. The DNA for the CDR3 is TGTGCCAGCTCACCACAGGGGTCGGGTCAGCCCCAGCATTTT. This encodes CASSPQGSGQPQHF.

The chain employs TRBV2 and TRBJ2-6; D is ambiguous. This CDR3 has 15 residues. Looked up from germline, CDR1 is SNHLY and CDR2 is FYNNEI. The germline V and J ends were trimmed by 3 bases and 4 bases, with 10 bases remaining between them. CDR3 sequence: CASSDNLAGANVLTF. CDR3 nucleotides: TGTGCCAGCAGTGATAACTTGGCCGGGGCCAACGTCCTGACTTTC. Full variable domain (rest looked up from reference TRBV2 and TRBJ2-6): EPEVTQTPSHQVTQMGQEVILRCVPISNHLYFYWYRQILGQKVEFLVSFYNNEISEKSEIFDDQFSVERPDGSNFTLKIRSTKLEDSAMYFCASSDNLAGANVLTFGAGSRLTVL.

The chain uses TRBV11-1 and TRBJ2-2, with unresolved D. The ends were cut back, 3 bases at V and 4 bases at J, with 3 bases in the middle. The CDR3 runs 12 residues. CDR1 is SGHAT, CDR2 FQDESV, per germline (reference sequence). CDR3 loop: CASSFPTGELFF. CDR3 coding DNA: TGTGCCAGCAGCTTTCCCACCGGGGAGCTGTTTTTT.

J is TRBJ1-1 and V is TRBV5-4; D remains ambiguous. The V gene's germline CDR1 is SGHNT and CDR2 YYREEE (reference sequence). The V and J ends lost 4 bases and 1 base respectively, with 11 bases between them. This CDR3 has 14 residues. The CDR3 sequence is CASSLYLANTEAFF. CDR3 DNA sequence: TGTGCCAGCAGCCTATATCTGGCGAACACTGAAGCTTTCTTT.

This chain connects TRBV6-4 to TRBJ1-1; D ambiguous. The CDR3 runs to 13 residues. Trimming shortened V by 7 bases and J by 1 base, and 10 bases separated the two germline ends. Germline-derived CDR1 and CDR2 are MRHNA and SNTAGT. The CDR3 coding sequence is TGTGCCAGCAAGGAGTTCACGAACACTGAAGCTTTCTTT. Amino acids: CASKEFTNTEAFF.

This clone was observed once. The chain carries TRBV14 and TRBJ2-1; a weak D match, TRBD2 (7 bases). The V end lost 7 bases, the J end lost 7 bases, and 20 bases lay between the germline ends. CDR1 and CDR2 (germline): SGHDN, FVKESK. The CDR3 runs to 15 residues. The CDR3 here is CASKREGGPVNEQFF. CDR3 sequence (DNA): TGTGCCAGCAAGAGGGAGGGGGGGCCGGTTAATGAGCAGTTCTTC.

The V gene is TRBV19, the J gene TRBJ1-6; 8 bases are shared with TRBD1. Losses at the gene ends were 1 base for V and 0 bases for J; bases not matched to a gene: 5. Germline V lookup: CDR1 LNHDA, CDR2 SQIVND (reference sequence). There are 18 residues in the CDR3. CDR3 region: CASSIAWTGSSYNSPLHF. For the CDR3, the DNA is TGTGCCAGTAGTATAGCCTGGACAGGGAGCTCCTATAATTCACCCCTCCACTTT.